This paragraph covers one TCR beta chain sequence. This specimen belongs to a study of T cell responses to AZD1222 COVID-19 vaccine. Germline assignment: CDR1 MDHEN and CDR2 SYDVKM. Trimming took off 4 bases at V and 2 bases at J, with 8 bases between the two ends. The CDR3 runs 13 residues. TCRdb's table, derived via immunoSEQ multiplex PCR, lists solely in-frame clones and lacks some. Of 150,000 to 200,000 clones listed, approximately 90% were seen once; the top ten hold under 7.5%. The receptor was derived from an adult in good health. The chain recombines TRBV28 with TRBJ1-2; D remains ambiguous. The sample here was peripheral blood, taken on day 0 of AZD1222 vaccination. The CDR3 protein is CASSYNPNYGYTF. The CDR3 bases are TGTGCCAGCAGTTATAACCCAAACTATGGCTACACCTTC.